This T cell receptor (beta chain) was obtained from a study of OX40 agonist ivuxolimab in advanced cancers. Findings and limits, study-wide: Clones of CD4+ and CD8+ blood T cells grew by week 6 at doses of 0.1 to 3.0 mg/kg.

The data were produced by immunoSEQ multiplex PCR, yet TCRdb's version contains in-frame clones alone and is incomplete. The repertoire holds roughly 68,000 clones, around 89% seen once, with 13% to 15% in the top ten. Per germline, CDR1 MNHEY and CDR2 SMNVEV (reference sequence). V lost 0 bases to trimming and J lost 3 bases, with 12 bases between them. The CDR3 is 16 amino acids. Notes on this clone: Antigen: not known.

This sample comprised CD4+ or CD8+ T cells sorted from blood, obtained in a trial of the OX40 agonist ivuxolimab. The chain has TRBV27 and TRBJ2-1; the D gene is possibly TRBD1 (6 bases). This TCR was sampled from an adult with an advanced solid tumor such as melanoma, head and neck, liver or kidney cancer. CDR3 DNA sequence: TGTGCCAGCAGTTTATCGGGGGCGGGTCTCTACAATGAGCAGTTCTTC. Encoded protein: CASSLSGAGLYNEQFF.